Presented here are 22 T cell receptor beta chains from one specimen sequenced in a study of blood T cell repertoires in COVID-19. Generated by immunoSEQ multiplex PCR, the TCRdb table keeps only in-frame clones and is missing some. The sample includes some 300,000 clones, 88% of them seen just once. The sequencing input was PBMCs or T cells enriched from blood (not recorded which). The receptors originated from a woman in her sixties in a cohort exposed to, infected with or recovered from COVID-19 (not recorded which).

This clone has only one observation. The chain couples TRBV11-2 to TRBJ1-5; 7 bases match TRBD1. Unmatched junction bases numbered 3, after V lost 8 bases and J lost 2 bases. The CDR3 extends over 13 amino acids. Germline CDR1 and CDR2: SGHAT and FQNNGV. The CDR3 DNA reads TGTGCCAGCGCAACAGGGGGCAATCAGCCCCAGCATTTT. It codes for CASATGGNQPQHF.

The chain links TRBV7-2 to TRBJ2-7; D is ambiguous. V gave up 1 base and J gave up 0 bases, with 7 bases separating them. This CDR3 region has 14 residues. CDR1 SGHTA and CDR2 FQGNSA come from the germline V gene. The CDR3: CASSLVGLSYEQYF. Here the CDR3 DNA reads TGTGCCAGCAGCTTAGTGGGCCTCTCCTACGAGCAGTACTTC.

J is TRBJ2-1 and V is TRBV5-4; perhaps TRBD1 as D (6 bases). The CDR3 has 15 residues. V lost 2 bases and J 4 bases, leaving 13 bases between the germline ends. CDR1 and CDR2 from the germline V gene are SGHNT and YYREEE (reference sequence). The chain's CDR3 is CASSLRRQGYNEQFF. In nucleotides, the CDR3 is TGTGCCAGCAGCTTAAGACGGCAGGGGTACAATGAGCAGTTCTTC.

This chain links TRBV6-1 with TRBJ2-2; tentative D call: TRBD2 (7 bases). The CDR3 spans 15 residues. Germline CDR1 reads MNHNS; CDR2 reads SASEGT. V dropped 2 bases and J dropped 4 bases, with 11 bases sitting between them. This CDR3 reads CASSERGGLTGELFF. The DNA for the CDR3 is TGTGCCAGCAGTGAAAGGGGGGGCCTCACCGGGGAGCTGTTTTTT.

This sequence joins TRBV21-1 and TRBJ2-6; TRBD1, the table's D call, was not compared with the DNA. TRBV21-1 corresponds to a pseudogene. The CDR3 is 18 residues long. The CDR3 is CASCPGGQGPSGANVLTF. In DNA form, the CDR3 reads TGTGCCAGCTGCCCAGGGGGACAGGGCCCCTCTGGGGCCAACGTCCTGACTTTC.

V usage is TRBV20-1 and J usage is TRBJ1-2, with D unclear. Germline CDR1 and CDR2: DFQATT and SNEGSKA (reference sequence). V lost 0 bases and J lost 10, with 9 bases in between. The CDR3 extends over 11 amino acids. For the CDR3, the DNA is TGCAGTGCTAGAGATAGAGGTTTCTACACCTTC. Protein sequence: CSARDRGFYTF.

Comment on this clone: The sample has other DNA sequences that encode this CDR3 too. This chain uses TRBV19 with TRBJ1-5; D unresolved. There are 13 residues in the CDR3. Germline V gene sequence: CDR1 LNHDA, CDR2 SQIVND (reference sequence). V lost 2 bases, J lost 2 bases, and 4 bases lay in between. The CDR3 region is CASSIRGNQPQHF. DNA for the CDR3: TGTGCCAGTAGTATAAGAGGCAATCAGCCCCAGCATTTT.

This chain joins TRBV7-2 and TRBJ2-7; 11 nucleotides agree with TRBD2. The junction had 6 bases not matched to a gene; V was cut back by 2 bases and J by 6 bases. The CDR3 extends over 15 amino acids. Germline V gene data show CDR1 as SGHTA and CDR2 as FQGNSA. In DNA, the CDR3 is TGTGCCAGCAGCTTAAGCACACTAGCGGGAGTCGAGCAGTACTTC. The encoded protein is CASSLSTLAGVEQYF. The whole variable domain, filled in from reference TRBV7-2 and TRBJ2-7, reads GAGVSQSPSNKVTEKGKDVELRCDPISGHTALYWYRQSLGQGLEFLIYFQGNSAPDKSGLPSDRFSAERTGGSVSTLTIQRTQQEDSAVYLCASSLSTLAGVEQYFGPGTRLTVT.

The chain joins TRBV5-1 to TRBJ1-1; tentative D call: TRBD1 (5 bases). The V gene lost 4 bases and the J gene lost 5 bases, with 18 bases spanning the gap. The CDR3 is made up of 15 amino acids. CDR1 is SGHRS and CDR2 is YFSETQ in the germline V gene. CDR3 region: CASSHAPGRGTEAFF. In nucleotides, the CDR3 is TGCGCCAGCAGCCATGCCCCGGGGAGGGGTACTGAAGCTTTCTTT.

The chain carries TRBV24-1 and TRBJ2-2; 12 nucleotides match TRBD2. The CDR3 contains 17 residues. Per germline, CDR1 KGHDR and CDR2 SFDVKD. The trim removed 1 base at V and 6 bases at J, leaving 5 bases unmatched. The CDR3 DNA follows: TGTGCCACCAGTGATTTTTCGACTAGCGGGAGACCCGGGGAGCTGTTTTTT. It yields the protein CATSDFSTSGRPGELFF.

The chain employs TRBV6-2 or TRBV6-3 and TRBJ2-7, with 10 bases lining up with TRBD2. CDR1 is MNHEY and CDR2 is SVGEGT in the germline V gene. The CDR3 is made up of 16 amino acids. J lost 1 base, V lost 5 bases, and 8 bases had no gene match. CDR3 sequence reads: CASSPRLAGLSYEQYF. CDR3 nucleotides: TGTGCCAGCAGTCCGCGACTAGCGGGCCTATCCTACGAGCAGTACTTC.

CDR3 nucleotides: TGTGCCAGCAGTGGGAGGTTGCACTCCTATGGCTACACCTTC. Translating gives CASSGRLHSYGYTF. J is TRBJ1-2 and V is TRBV2; D gene uncertain. V was trimmed by 4 bases and J by 4 bases, leaving 13 bases between them. The germline V gene encodes CDR1 SNHLY and CDR2 FYNNEI. There are 14 residues in the CDR3. Variable domain in full (rest from reference TRBV2 and TRBJ1-2): EPEVTQTPSHQVTQMGQEVILRCVPISNHLYFYWYRQILGQKVEFLVSFYNNEISEKSEIFDDQFSVERPDGSNFTLKIRSTKLEDSAMYFCASSGRLHSYGYTFGSGTRLTVV.

Here the CDR3 DNA reads TGTGCCAGCAGTTCGGACAGGGAAAGTGGCTACACCTTC. This codes for CASSSDRESGYTF. This sequence joins TRBV5-4 and TRBJ1-2, with 8 bases fitting TRBD1. Germline CDR1 SGHNT, CDR2 YYREEE (reference sequence). The CDR3 runs to 13 residues. The ends lost 5 bases at V and 7 bases at J; junction bases unmatched: 7.

The CDR3: CASSLGTDTQYF. The CDR3 nucleotides are TGTGCCAGCAGCCTCGGCACAGATACGCAGTATTTT. The V gene is TRBV28, the J gene TRBJ2-3; D is undetermined. V shed 6 bases and J shed 1 base, with 5 bases lying between them. Per the germline V gene, CDR1 is MDHEN and CDR2 is SYDVKM. The CDR3 runs 12 residues.

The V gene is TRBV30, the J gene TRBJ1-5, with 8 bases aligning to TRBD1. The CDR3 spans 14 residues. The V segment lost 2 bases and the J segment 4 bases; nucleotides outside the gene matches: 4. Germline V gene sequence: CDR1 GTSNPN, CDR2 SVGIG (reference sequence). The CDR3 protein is CAWSKGQANQPQHF. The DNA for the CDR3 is TGTGCCTGGAGTAAGGGACAGGCTAATCAGCCCCAGCATTTT. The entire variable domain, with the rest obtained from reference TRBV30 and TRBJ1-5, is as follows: SQTIHQWPATLVQPVGSPLSLECTVEGTSNPNLYWYRQAAGRGLQLLFYSVGIGQISSEVPQNLSASRPQDRQFILSSKKLLLSDSGFYLCAWSKGQANQPQHFGDGTRLSIL.

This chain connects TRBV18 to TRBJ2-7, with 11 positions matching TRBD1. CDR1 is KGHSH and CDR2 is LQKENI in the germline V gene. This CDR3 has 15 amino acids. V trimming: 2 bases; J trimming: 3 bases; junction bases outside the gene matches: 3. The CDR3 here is CASSPSGTGGYEQYF. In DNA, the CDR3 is TGTGCCAGCTCACCATCCGGGACAGGGGGCTACGAGCAGTACTTC. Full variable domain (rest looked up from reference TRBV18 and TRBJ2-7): NAGVMQNPRHLVRRRGQEARLRCSPMKGHSHVYWYRQLPEEGLKFMVYLQKENIIDESGMPKERFSAEFPKEGPSILRIQQVVRGDSAAYFCASSPSGTGGYEQYFGPGTRLTVT.

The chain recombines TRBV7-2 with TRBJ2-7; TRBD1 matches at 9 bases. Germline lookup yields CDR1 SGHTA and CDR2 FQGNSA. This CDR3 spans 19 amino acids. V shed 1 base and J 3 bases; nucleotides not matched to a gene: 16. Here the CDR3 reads CASSLGMMGTGGPRYEQYF. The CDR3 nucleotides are TGTGCCAGCAGCTTAGGAATGATGGGAACAGGGGGCCCTCGCTACGAGCAGTACTTC. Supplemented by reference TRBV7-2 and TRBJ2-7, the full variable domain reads GAGVSQSPSNKVTEKGKDVELRCDPISGHTALYWYRQSLGQGLEFLIYFQGNSAPDKSGLPSDRFSAERTGGSVSTLTIQRTQQEDSAVYLCASSLGMMGTGGPRYEQYFGPGTRLTVT.

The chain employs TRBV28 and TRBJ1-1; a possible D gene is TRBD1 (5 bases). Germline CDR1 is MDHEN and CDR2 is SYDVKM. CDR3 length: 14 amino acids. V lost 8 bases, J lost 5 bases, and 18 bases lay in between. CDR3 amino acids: CASPKAGDGTEAFF. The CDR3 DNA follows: TGTGCCAGCCCTAAGGCGGGGGATGGGACTGAAGCTTTCTTT.

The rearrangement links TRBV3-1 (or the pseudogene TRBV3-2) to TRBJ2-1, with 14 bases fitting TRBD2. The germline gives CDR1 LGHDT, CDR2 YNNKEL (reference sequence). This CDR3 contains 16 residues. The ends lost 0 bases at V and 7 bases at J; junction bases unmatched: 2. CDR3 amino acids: CASSQDRTSGRNEQFF. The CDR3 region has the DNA TGTGCCAGCAGCCAAGATAGGACTAGCGGGAGGAATGAGCAGTTCTTC.

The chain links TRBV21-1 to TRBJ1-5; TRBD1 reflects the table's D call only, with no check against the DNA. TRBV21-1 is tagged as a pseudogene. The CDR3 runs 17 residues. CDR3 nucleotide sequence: TGTGCCAGCAGGAATGGTATTTGGGACAGGGGAAATCAGCCCCAGCATTTT. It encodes CASRNGIWDRGNQPQHF.

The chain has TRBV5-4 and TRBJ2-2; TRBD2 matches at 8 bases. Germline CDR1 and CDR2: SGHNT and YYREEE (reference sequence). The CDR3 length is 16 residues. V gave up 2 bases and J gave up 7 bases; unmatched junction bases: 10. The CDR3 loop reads CASSFLMSGSRGELFF. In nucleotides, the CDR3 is TGTGCCAGCAGCTTCCTTATGAGCGGGAGCCGCGGGGAGCTGTTTTTT.

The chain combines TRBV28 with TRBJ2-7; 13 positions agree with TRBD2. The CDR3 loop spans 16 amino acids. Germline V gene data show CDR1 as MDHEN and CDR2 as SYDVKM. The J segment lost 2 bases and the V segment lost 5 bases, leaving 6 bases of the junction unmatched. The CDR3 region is CASSPRGLAGAYEQYF. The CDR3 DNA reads TGTGCCAGCAGTCCCCGCGGACTAGCGGGAGCCTACGAGCAGTACTTC.